The 2 T cell receptor beta chains below all came from one sample that was sequenced in a study of OX40 agonist ivuxolimab in advanced cancers. Some clones are missing from TCRdb's copy, which holds only in-frame ones; the method was immunoSEQ multiplex PCR. The sample yields some 45,000 clones, around 90% seen once. The material was CD4+ or CD8+ T cells sorted from blood, obtained in a trial of the OX40 agonist ivuxolimab. These receptor sequences come from an adult with an advanced solid tumor such as melanoma, head and neck, liver or kidney cancer.

The chain is built from TRBV7-9 and TRBJ2-1; D uncertain. Trimming left V 5 bases short and J 0 bases short, with 11 bases between. Germline assignment: CDR1 SEHNR and CDR2 FQNEAQ (reference sequence). The CDR3 is 15 residues long. CDR3 amino acids: CASSKPTTSYNEQFF. The CDR3 DNA reads TGTGCCAGCAGCAAGCCCACTACCTCCTACAATGAGCAGTTCTTC.

On this clone itself: An end of the junction differs from the germline gene, which may be a read error. The gene calls are TRBV28 and TRBJ2-7; TRBD2 aligns across 11 bases. Germline-derived CDR1 and CDR2 are MDHEN and SYDVKM. The CDR3 extends over 17 amino acids. DNA of the CDR3: TGTGCCAGCAGTACACTAGCGGGAGTAATCGGCTCCGACGAGCAGTACTTC. This translates into CASSTLAGVIGSDEQYF.